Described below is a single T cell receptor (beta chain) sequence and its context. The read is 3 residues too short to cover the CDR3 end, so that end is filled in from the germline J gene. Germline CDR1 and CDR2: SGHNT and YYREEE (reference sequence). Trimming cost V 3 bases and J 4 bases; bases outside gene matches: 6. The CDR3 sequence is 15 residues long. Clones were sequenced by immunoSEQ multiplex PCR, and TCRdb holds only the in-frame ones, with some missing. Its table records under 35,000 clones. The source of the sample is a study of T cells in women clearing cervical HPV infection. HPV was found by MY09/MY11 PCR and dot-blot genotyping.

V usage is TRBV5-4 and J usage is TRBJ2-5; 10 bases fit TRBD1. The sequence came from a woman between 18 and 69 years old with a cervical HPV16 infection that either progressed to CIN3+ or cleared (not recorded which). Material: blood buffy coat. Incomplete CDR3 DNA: TGTGCCAGCAGCTACAAGGGGACAGGGGTAGAGACC. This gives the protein CASSYKGTGVET. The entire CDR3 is CASSYKGTGVETQYF.